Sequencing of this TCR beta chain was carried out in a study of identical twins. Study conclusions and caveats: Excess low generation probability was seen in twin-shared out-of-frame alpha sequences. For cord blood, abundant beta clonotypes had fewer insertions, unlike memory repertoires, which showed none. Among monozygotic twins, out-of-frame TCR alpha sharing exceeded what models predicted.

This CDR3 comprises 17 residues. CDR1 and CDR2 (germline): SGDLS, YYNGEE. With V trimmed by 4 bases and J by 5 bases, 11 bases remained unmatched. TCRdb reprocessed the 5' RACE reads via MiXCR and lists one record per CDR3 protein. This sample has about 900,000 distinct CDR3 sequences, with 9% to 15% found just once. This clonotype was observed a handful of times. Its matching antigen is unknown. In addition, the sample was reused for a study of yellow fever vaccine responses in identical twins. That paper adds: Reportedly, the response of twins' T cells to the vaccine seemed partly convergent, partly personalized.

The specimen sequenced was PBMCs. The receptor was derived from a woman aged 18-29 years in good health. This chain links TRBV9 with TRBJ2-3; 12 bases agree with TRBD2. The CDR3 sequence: CASSPVTSGRSKDTQYF. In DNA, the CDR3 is TGTGCCAGCAGCCCTGTGACTAGCGGGAGATCGAAAGATACGCAGTATTTT. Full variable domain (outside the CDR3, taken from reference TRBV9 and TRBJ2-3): DSGVTQTPKHLITATGQRVTLRCSPRSGDLSVYWYQQSLDQGLQFLIQYYNGEERAKGNILERFSAQQFPDLHSELNLSSLELGDSALYFCASSPVTSGRSKDTQYFGPGTRLTVL.